This TCR beta chain was sequenced for a study of cytomegalovirus exposure and HLA in healthy donors. Study overall: Genotyping showed roughly 83% of a few hundred donors falling in the Caucasian-associated ancestry cluster. Study-wide points: In a later analysis, V- and J-gene trimming of beta chains associated with a DCLRE1C missense variant, replicated independently. When analyzed later, the rates of TCR association showed variation by HLA locus, with DRB1 the most and HLA-C the fewest.

On this clone: Its specificity is unknown.

In the PCR, 60 Vbeta and 13 Jbeta primers were used. Sequencing was performed with immunoSEQ multiplex PCR; in TCRdb, only in-frame clones are kept and a portion is missing. The table shows about 150,000 clones, with 60% to 85% occurring only once. Germline V CDR1 and CDR2: SGHRS, YFSETQ. J lost 4 bases, V lost 0 bases, and 2 bases had no gene match. The CDR3 has 14 amino acids. Each donor's status was that of a healthy bone marrow donor. Material: PBMCs. The J gene is TRBJ2-3, the V gene TRBV5-1, with 7 bases identical to TRBD2. This sequence originates from a woman in her thirties or forties in good health and CMV-seronegative. Here the CDR3 reads CASSLGGGADTQYF. CDR3 sequence (DNA): TGCGCCAGCAGCTTGGGGGGGGGAGCAGATACGCAGTATTTT.